The clone carrying this T cell receptor beta chain was observed a few times. The data derive from a study of T-cell reconstitution after alpha-beta-depleted transplantation in children. Researchers prepared the TCRbeta library using unique molecular identifiers, the study reports. TCRdb used MiXCR to reprocess the PCR reads, holding one entry per CDR3 protein. The sample shows roughly 300,000 distinct CDR3 sequences, about a tenth of them seen only once. CDR3 size: 15 residues. After removal of 5 bases from V and 0 bases from J, the junction contained 7 bases not matched to a gene. CDR1 and CDR2 (germline): SEHNR, FQNEAQ (reference sequence).

The chain couples TRBV7-9 to TRBJ2-7; 7 bases are a match to TRBD1. This receptor was obtained from a human donor who donated a stem cell graft to a child with SCID. The starting material was PBMCs from the stem cell graft donor, obtained from the stem cell graft. CDR3 in DNA: TGTGCCAGCAGCCGGACAGGTCCTAGCTCCTACGAGCAGTACTTC. Its protein product is CASSRTGPSSYEQYF.